This T cell receptor (beta chain) appears in the sequencing data of a study of OX40 agonist ivuxolimab in advanced cancers. Study overall: A partial response was reached by three patients: one with hepatocellular carcinoma and two with cutaneous melanoma.

V was clipped by 1 base and J by 4 bases, with 10 bases between them. CDR1 is LGHNA, CDR2 YSLEER, per germline. The CDR3 has 14 amino acids. Some clones are missing from TCRdb's copy, which holds only in-frame ones; the method was immunoSEQ multiplex PCR. The sample records under 55,000 clones, more than 80% being singletons. In the case of this clone: Its antigen is undetermined.

The study's findings and limits: Expanded clones were, on average, more numerous in CD8+ T cells than in CD4+.

The chain is built from TRBV4-3 and TRBJ1-1, with D unresolved. This TCR was recovered from an adult with an advanced solid tumor such as melanoma, head and neck, liver or kidney cancer. Sequencing used CD4+ or CD8+ T cells sorted from blood, obtained in a trial of the OX40 agonist ivuxolimab. The CDR3 loop is CASSQVGGSTEAFF. The CDR3 nucleotides are TGCGCCAGCAGCCAAGTTGGAGGGAGCACTGAAGCTTTCTTT.